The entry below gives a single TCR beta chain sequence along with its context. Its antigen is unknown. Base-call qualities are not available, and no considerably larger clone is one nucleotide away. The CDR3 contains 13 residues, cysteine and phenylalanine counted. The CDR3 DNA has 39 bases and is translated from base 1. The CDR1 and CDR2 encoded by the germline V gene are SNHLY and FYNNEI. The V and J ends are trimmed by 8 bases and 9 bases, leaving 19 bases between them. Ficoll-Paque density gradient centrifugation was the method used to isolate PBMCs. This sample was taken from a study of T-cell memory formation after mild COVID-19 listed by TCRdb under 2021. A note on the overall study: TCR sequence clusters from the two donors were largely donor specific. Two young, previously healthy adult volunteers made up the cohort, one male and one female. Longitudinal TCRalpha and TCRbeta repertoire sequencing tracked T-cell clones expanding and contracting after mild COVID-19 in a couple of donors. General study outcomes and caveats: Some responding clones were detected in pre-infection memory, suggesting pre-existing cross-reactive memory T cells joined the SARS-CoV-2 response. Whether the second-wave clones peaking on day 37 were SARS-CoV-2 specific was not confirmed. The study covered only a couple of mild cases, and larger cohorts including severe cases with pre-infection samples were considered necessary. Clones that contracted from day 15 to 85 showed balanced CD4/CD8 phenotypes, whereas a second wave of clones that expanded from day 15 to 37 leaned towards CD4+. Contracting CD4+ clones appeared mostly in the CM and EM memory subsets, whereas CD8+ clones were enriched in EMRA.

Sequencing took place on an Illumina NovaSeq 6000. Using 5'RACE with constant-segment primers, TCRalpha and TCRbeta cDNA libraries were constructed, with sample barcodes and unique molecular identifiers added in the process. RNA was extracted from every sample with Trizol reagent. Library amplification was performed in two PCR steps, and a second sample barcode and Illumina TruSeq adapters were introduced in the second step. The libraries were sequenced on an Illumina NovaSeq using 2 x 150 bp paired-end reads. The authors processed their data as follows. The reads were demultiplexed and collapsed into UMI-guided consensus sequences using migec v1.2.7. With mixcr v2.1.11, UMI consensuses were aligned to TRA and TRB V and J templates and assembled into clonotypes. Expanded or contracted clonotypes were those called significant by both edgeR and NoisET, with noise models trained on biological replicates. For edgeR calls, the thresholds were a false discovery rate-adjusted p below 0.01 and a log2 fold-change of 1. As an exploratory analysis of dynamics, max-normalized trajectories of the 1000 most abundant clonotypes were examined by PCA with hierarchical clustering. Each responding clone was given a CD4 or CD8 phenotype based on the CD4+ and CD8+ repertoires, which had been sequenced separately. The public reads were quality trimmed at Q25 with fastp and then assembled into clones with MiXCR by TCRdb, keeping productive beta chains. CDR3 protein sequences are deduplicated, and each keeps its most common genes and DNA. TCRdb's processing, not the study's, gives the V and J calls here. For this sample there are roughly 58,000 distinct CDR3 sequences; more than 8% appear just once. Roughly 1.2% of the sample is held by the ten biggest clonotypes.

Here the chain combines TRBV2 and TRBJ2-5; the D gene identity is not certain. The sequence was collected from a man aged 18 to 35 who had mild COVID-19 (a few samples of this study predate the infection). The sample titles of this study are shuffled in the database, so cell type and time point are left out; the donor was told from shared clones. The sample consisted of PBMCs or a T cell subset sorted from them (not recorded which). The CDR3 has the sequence CASSKDGLWAQYF. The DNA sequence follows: TGTGCCAGCTCCAAGGACGGGCTCTGGGCCCAGTACTTC.